A selection of T cell receptor beta chains follows, all from one sample in a study of siplizumab effects on memory and regulatory T cells. The repertoire was sequenced with immunoSEQ multiplex PCR; TCRdb's copy has only in-frame clones and lacks some. The profile shows some 100,000 clones, about 95% of them singletons. The sequenced material came from Tregs sorted from blood. The receptors originated from a human donor in good health. The CDR3 runs from the conserved cysteine through the conserved F or W. Each record gives: D gene, J gene, V gene, clone size, CDR3 DNA, CDR3 protein. The D gene is left open where the match is weak. Clone size appears in some rows only: once, few, many, or a class for an expanded clone.

>-|TRBJ1-2|TRBV28|-
TGTGCCAGCAGGAGGGATACGCGCGGCTACACCTTC
CASRRDTRGYTF
>TRBD2|TRBJ2-7|TRBV7-2|-
TGTGCCAGCAGCACGCGGTCCGGGAGGGCCGCTAGGGAGCAGTACTTC
CASSTRSGRAAREQYF
>-|TRBJ2-5|TRBV7-2|-
TGTGCCAGCAGCCGTGAAGAGACCCAGTACTTC
CASSREETQYF
>-|TRBJ1-2|TRBV7-9|once
TGTGCCAGCACCCTCGCAGTGGGACTGGGCTATGGCTACACCTTC
CASTLAVGLGYGYTF
>-|TRBJ2-7|TRBV11-2|-
TGTGCCAGCACCCCCCAGGGGGGAGGCCCAGCCTACGAGCAGTACTTC
CASTPQGGGPAYEQYF
>TRBD2|TRBJ2-1|TRBV5-1|-
TGCGCCAGCAGCTTGACTAGCGGGGTATACAATGAGCAGTTCTTC
CASSLTSGVYNEQFF
>-|TRBJ1-1|TRBV30|-
TGTGCCTGGAGACAAATCGGGGGTGGTAACACTGAAGCTTTCTTT
CAWRQIGGGNTEAFF
>TRBD2|TRBJ2-1|TRBV11-2|-
TGTGCCAGCAGCTTAGAGTTACTAGCGGGAGTAAACAATGAGCAGTTCTTC
CASSLELLAGVNNEQFF
>-|TRBJ1-1|TRBV28|once
TGTGCCAGCAGTTTTGGGCAGGGATACACTGAAGCTTTCTTT
CASSFGQGYTEAFF
>-|TRBJ2-1|TRBV6-1|-
TGTGCCAGCGAGGGCGTCAATGAGCAGTTCTTC
CASEGVNEQFF
>-|TRBJ2-3|TRBV4-2|-
TGTGCCAGCAGCCCTTTGGTCTACGGTCTTGGGGATACGCAGTATTTT
CASSPLVYGLGDTQYF
>-|TRBJ1-2|TRBV30|-
TGTGCCTGGAGTGTCAGGAGTGTGGGGGGCTACACCTTC
CAWSVRSVGGYTF
>-|TRBJ1-2|TRBV6-5|-
TGTGCCAGCAGTCGAGTGGGACAAAGAGGTGGCTACACCTTC
CASSRVGQRGGYTF
>TRBD2|TRBJ2-1|TRBV9|-
TGTGCCAGCAGCGTAGGACTAGCGGGAGTTACCTACAATGAGCAGTTCTTC
CASSVGLAGVTYNEQFF
>-|TRBJ1-2|TRBV25-1|-
TGTGCCAGCAGTGTGGGGTTCGGCTACACCTTC
CASSVGFGYTF
>-|TRBJ2-2|TRBV6-1|-
TGTGCCAGCAGTGTAAACGGGGAGCTGTTTTTT
CASSVNGELFF
>TRBD2|TRBJ2-7|TRBV19|-
TGTGCCAGTACGGAGCGGGAGGGCCGCTTGAGCGAGCAGTACTTC
CASTEREGRLSEQYF
>-|TRBJ1-2|TRBV20-1|once
TGCAGTGTATCCGGGAACTATGGCTACACCTTC
CSVSGNYGYTF
>TRBD2|TRBJ2-2|TRBV27|-
TGTGCCAGCAGTTTATTTGCGGGAGGTCCGGGGAACACCGGGGAGCTGTTTTTT
CASSLFAGGPGNTGELFF
>-|TRBJ2-7|TRBV28|-
TGTGCCAGCAGTTACCTAAAATCCCAATTGAACGAGCAGTACTTC
CASSYLKSQLNEQYF
>-|TRBJ2-5|TRBV27|once
TGTGCCAGCAGTTCGGTCCCACTAGCACGAGCGCGAGAGACCCAGTACTTC
CASSSVPLARARETQYF
>-|TRBJ2-7|TRBV9|-
TGTGCCAGCAGCGTTGGGTATCTCGGAGCGTACGAGCAGTACTTC
CASSVGYLGAYEQYF
>-|TRBJ2-4|TRBV25-1|-
TGTGCCAGCAGGAGCCTGCGGAACATTCAGTACTTC
CASRSLRNIQYF
>-|TRBJ2-3|TRBV6-1|-
TGTGCCAGCAGTGACAGTAGGGGACGGCTAGCAGCCCGAGATACGCAGTATTTT
CASSDSRGRLAARDTQYF
>-|TRBJ1-1|TRBV9|-
TGTGCCAGCGGTCAGGGGAACACTGAAGCTTTCTTT
CASGQGNTEAFF
>-|TRBJ2-1|TRBV5-4|-
TGTGCCAGCAGCTTGGGCGCCAACTACAATGAGCAGTTCTTC
CASSLGANYNEQFF
>TRBD2|TRBJ2-4|TRBV5-1|-
TGCGCCAGCAGCCTTAGCGGGTCGAACATTCAGTACTTC
CASSLSGSNIQYF
>-|TRBJ1-5|TRBV28|-
TGTGCCAGCAGACTCCTGGGCCAGCATTTT
CASRLLGQHF
>-|TRBJ1-1|TRBV27|-
TGTGCCAGCAGCTTCCTGACGGAACCCAACACTGAAGCTTTCTTT
CASSFLTEPNTEAFF
>-|TRBJ1-2|TRBV5-1|-
TGCGCCAGCAGCTTGGAGGGGTGGAAGGGCAATGGCTACACCTTC
CASSLEGWKGNGYTF
>TRBD2|TRBJ2-3|TRBV7-9|-
TGTGCCAGCAGCTTAGCGGGGACTAGCGGATCCACAGATACGCAGTATTTT
CASSLAGTSGSTDTQYF
>TRBD1|TRBJ1-3|TRBV6-1|-
TGTGCCAGCGGGACAGCAGACTCTGGAAACACCATATATTTT
CASGTADSGNTIYF
>-|TRBJ2-3|TRBV14|-
TGTGCCAGCAGCCAATCCAACTGGCGGACGCAGTATTTT
CASSQSNWRTQYF
>-|TRBJ2-2|TRBV11-2|-
TGTGCCAGCAGCCAGAGTACGGCCGGGGAGCTGTTTTTT
CASSQSTAGELFF
>TRBD1|TRBJ2-7|TRBV29-1|-
TGCAGCGTACCGGGACAGAGCTACGAGCAGTACTTC
CSVPGQSYEQYF
>TRBD2|TRBJ2-1|TRBV4-2|once
TGTGCCAGCAGCCAAGCTACGGGACTAGCGGGAGGGCCCTACAATGAGCAGTTCTTC
CASSQATGLAGGPYNEQFF
>TRBD1|TRBJ1-1|TRBV11-3|-
TGTGCCAGCAGCCGGCAAAACAGGGGCGAAGCTTTCTTT
CASSRQNRGEAFF
>-|TRBJ1-2|TRBV29-1|-
TGCAGCGTTGCACGTCAAAATACAGGGAACTATGGCTACACCTTC
CSVARQNTGNYGYTF
>-|TRBJ1-3|TRBV18|-
TGTGCCAGCTCACCAGAGCGGCTCTCTGGAAACACCATATATTTT
CASSPERLSGNTIYF
>-|TRBJ2-3|TRBV15|once
TGTGCCACCAGCAGAGATGGCGCAGGGCAGGATACGCAGTATTTT
CATSRDGAGQDTQYF
>-|TRBJ1-3|TRBV28|-
TGTGCCAGCATTGCCAGTAGAAACACCATATATTTT
CASIASRNTIYF
>-|TRBJ1-4|TRBV28|-
TGTGCCAGCAGTTGGACCAGCGGGAGGACTAATGAAAAACTGTTTTTT
CASSWTSGRTNEKLFF
>TRBD2|TRBJ2-1|TRBV28|-
TGTGCCAGCAGGGAACTAGCGTATGAGCAGTTCTTC
CASRELAYEQFF
>-|TRBJ1-1|TRBV5-1|-
TGCGCCAGCAGCCAGGGGACCATGAACACTGAAGCTTTCTTT
CASSQGTMNTEAFF
>-|TRBJ1-5|TRBV10-3|-
TGTGCCATCAGTGAGTCCGTGGAGTTTCGCAATCAGCCCCAGCATTTT
CAISESVEFRNQPQHF
>TRBD1|TRBJ2-1|TRBV9|-
TGTGCCAGCAGCGGACGGTCGGGACAGGGTACCAACAATGAGCAGTTCTTC
CASSGRSGQGTNNEQFF
>-|TRBJ2-7|TRBV28|-
TGTGCCAGCAGTGCCCCGGAGCGGCGACACTACGAGCAGTACTTC
CASSAPERRHYEQYF
>TRBD2|TRBJ2-3|TRBV5-1|-
TGCGCCAGCAGCTTGGTCCGGATTAGCGGGAGCACAGATACGCAGTATTTT
CASSLVRISGSTDTQYF
>TRBD2|TRBJ2-7|TRBV11-2|-
TGTGCCAGCAGCTTACAACTCGGACTAGCGTCCAAGTACGAGCAGTACTTC
CASSLQLGLASKYEQYF
>TRBD2|TRBJ2-2|TRBV7-8|-
TGTGCCAGCAGCACAACACTAGCGGTGAACACCGGGGAGCTGTTTTTT
CASSTTLAVNTGELFF
>TRBD1|TRBJ1-2|TRBV28|-
TGTGCCAGCAGTGTACCCCGGGGGACAGGGAAGTATGGCTACACCTTC
CASSVPRGTGKYGYTF
>TRBD2|TRBJ2-1|TRBV11-1|-
TGTGCCAGCGGGACTAGCGGGAGAAGGGATGAGCAGTTCTTC
CASGTSGRRDEQFF
>TRBD2|TRBJ2-2|TRBV10-2|-
TGCGCCAGCAGTGATTTGGCTAGCGGGAGTTCCGGGGAGCTGTTTTTT
CASSDLASGSSGELFF
>TRBD1|TRBJ2-7|TRBV28|-
TGTGCCAGCAGAAGGACAGGGGGCCCCTACGAGCAGTACTTC
CASRRTGGPYEQYF
>-|TRBJ1-2|TRBV29-1|-
TGCAGCTTACTTCAGGGTGGTCATGGCTACACCTTC
CSLLQGGHGYTF